This TCR beta chain was identified in a study of regulatory T cells in long-lasting Graves disease. As for the study in general: Graves' patients diagnosed newly had used antithyroid drugs under 3 months.

Many counts were recorded for this clonotype. The germline CDR1 and CDR2 sequences are KGHSH and LQKENI. The CDR3 totals 16 residues. J gave up 1 base and V 4 bases, and 6 bases lay outside the gene matches. Regarding time point: newly diagnosed GD, antithyroid drugs for less than 3 months. RNA extracted from PBMCs served as the sequencing template. Both iRepertoire HTBI primers and Arm-PCR of CDR3 regions were used to build the TCR beta libraries. Per the original methods: From all samples, identification returned 12 to 15 TRBJ and approximately 63 TRBV segments. TCRdb reanalysed the multiplex PCR reads using MiXCR and keeps one entry per CDR3 protein. The V and J calls here are based on TCRdb, not the publication. The data show 440,000 or so distinct CDR3 sequences, about 16% seen once. These data also featured in a second study, about T cells in Graves' hyperthyroidism and ophthalmopathy. From that report: For the diagnoses, clinical symptoms, serum thyroxine and TRAb, thyroid ultrasound and orbital computed tomography were used. Most expanded thyroid clonotypes above 0.001 recurred in blood.

This TCR came from a woman in her 30s with Graves disease. The material sequenced was peripheral blood mononuclear cells (PBMCs), taken at new diagnosis, from a patient treated with antithyroid drugs. V gene TRBV18 combines with J gene TRBJ1-1, with 10 bases that match TRBD1. CDR3 in DNA: TGTGCCAGCTCACTAGGGACAGGGGCCCCGAACACTGAAGCTTTCTTT. Encoded protein: CASSLGTGAPNTEAFF.